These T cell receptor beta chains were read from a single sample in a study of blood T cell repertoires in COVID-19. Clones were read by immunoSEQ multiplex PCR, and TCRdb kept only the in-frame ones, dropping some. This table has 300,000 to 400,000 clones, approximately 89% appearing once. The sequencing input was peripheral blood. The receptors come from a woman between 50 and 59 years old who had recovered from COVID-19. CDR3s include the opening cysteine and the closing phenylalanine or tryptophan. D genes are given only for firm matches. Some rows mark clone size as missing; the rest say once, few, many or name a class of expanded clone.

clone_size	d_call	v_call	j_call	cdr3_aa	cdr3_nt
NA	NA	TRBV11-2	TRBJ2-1	CASSLNSLNEQFF	TGTGCCAGCAGCTTAAATTCCCTGAATGAGCAGTTCTTC
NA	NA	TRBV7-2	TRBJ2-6	CASSLVADSGANVLTF	TGTGCCAGCAGCTTAGTTGCAGACTCTGGGGCCAACGTCCTGACTTTC
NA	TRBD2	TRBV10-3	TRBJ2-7	CAISESRGGETYEQYF	TGTGCCATCAGTGAGTCGCGCGGGGGGGAAACCTACGAGCAGTACTTC
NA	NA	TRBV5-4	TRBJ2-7	CASSSTSGPPYF	TGTGCCAGCAGCTCAACTTCTGGGCCCCCGTACTTC
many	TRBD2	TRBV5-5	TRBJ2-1	CASSPGLAGSLNYNEQFF	TGTGCCAGCAGCCCTGGACTAGCGGGATCCCTAAACTACAATGAGCAGTTCTTC
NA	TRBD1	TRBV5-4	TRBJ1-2	CASSLGTGVDYGYTF	TGTGCCAGCAGCTTGGGAACAGGGGTGGACTATGGCTACACCTTC
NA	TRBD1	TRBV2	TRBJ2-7	CASSLNPGQGYEQYF	TGTGCCAGCAGCCTGAACCCGGGACAGGGGTACGAGCAGTACTTC
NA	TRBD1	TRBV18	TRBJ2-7	CASSRDSYEQYF	TGTGCCAGCTCACGGGACAGCTACGAGCAGTACTTC
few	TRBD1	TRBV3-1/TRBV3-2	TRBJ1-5	CASSTDRVRSPQHF	TGTGCCAGCAGCACAGACAGGGTAAGAAGTCCCCAGCATTTT
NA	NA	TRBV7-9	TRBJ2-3	CASRSTGTSTDTQYF	TGTGCCAGCAGGTCTACCGGGACTAGCACAGATACGCAGTATTTT
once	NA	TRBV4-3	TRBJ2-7	CASSQEGDEQYF	TGCGCCAGCAGCCAAGAGGGCGACGAGCAGTACTTC
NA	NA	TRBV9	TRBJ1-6	CASSVVEGRNSPLHF	TGTGCCAGCAGCGTAGTTGAGGGAAGGAATTCACCCCTCCACTTT
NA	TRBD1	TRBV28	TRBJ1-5	CASSLTGENNQPQHF	TGTGCCAGCAGTCTGACAGGGGAAAACAATCAGCCCCAGCATTTT
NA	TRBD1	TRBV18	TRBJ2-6	CASYTTGTEVSGANVLTF	TGTGCCAGCTACACGACCGGGACAGAAGTCTCTGGGGCCAACGTCCTGACTTTC
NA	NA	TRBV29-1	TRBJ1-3	CSVVLPQGNSGNTIYF	TGCAGCGTTGTTCTTCCACAGGGAAACTCTGGAAACACCATATATTTT
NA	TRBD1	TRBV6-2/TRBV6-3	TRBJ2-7	CASSRPRGLYEQYF	TGTGCCAGCAGTCGTCCCAGGGGGCTCTACGAGCAGTACTTC
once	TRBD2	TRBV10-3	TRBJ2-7	CAISETSGFYEQYF	TGTGCCATCAGCGAGACTAGCGGTTTCTACGAGCAGTACTTC
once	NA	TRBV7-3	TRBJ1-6	CASSLNPGGTNSPLHF	TGTGCCAGCAGCTTAAATCCCGGGGGGACCAATTCACCCCTCCACTTT
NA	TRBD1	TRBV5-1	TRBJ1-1	CASSMNRGTEAFF	TGCGCCAGCAGCATGAACAGGGGAACTGAAGCTTTCTTT
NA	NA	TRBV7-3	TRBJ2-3	CASSLQSGTDTQYF	TGTGCCAGCAGCTTACAAAGCGGCACAGATACGCAGTATTTT
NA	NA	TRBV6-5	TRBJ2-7	CASSTEYRDSYEQYF	TGTGCCAGCAGTACTGAGTACAGGGACTCCTACGAGCAGTACTTC
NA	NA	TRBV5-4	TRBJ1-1	CASSLGRGVMNTEAFF	TGTGCCAGCAGCTTGGGCAGGGGAGTCATGAACACTGAAGCTTTCTTT
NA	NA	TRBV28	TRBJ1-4	CASSSTGRGEKLFF	TGTGCCAGCAGTAGTACGGGGAGGGGTGAAAAACTGTTTTTT
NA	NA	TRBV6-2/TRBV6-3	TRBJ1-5	CASSLWPRDIRRGQPQHF	TGTGCCAGCAGTTTGTGGCCACGGGACATCCGACGGGGTCAGCCCCAGCATTTT
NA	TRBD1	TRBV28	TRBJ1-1	CASNPQGKNTEAFF	TGTGCCAGCAACCCACAGGGGAAGAACACTGAAGCTTTCTTT
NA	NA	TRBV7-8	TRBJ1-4	CASSLNGQGQLFF	TGTGCCAGCAGCTTAAATGGGCAGGGCCAACTGTTTTTT
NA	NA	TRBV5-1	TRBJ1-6	CASSLGDIHNSPLHF	TGCGCCAGCAGCTTGGGGGACATTCATAATTCACCCCTCCACTTT
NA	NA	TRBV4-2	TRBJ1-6	CASSQEERTVDNSPLHF	TGTGCCAGCAGCCAAGAGGAAAGGACTGTTGATAATTCACCCCTCCACTTT
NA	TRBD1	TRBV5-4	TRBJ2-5	CASSGKLQGAGETQYF	TGTGCCAGCAGCGGGAAATTACAGGGGGCTGGAGAGACCCAGTACTTC
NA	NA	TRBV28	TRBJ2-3	CASRGGVSTDTQYF	TGTGCCAGCAGAGGGGGGGTCAGCACAGATACGCAGTATTTT